This TCR beta chain appears in the sequencing data of a study of spatial heterogeneity in lung cancer (dated by TCRdb to the late 2010s). Notes on the research overall: Beta-chain transcripts were consistently detected in greater numbers than alpha-chain transcripts, which likely reflected higher beta-chain transcript abundance. Both alpha and beta chains were TCR-sequenced in approximately 200 tumor regions, approximately 68 matched nontumor lung samples and around 54 PBMC samples obtained at surgery. In non-small cell lung cancer, the study quantitatively compared TCR alpha and beta repertoires across several tumor regions, matched nontumor lung, and blood. Nonsynonymous mutation counts, determined by whole-exome sequencing of tumor tissue, were related to TCR repertoire features. In the raw uncorrected reads, each unique combination of TCR and UMI appeared more than ten times on average. What the authors observed across the whole study: Confirming at a functional level the hypothesis that regional TCRs recognize regional mutations was considered to require additional single-cell paired TCR alpha and beta sequencing. Ubiquitous expanded tumor TCRs showed up in blood more often at tumor resection than at routine follow-up.

The library was made by 5' RACE. The sequencer was a NextSeq 500. In the TCR library protocol, a unique molecular identifier was attached to each TCR cDNA molecule so that PCR and sequencing errors could be corrected. On the study's bioinformatics: Decombinator tools were used for TCR identification, UMI-based error correction and CDR3 extraction. TCRs above a frequency of 2 per 1,000, corresponding to the top 1% of the tumor frequency distribution, were defined as expanded. Renyi diversity was calculated using the R vegan package after each repertoire was subsampled 100 times to 5,000 TCRs. To build CDR3 similarity networks, amino acid triplet string-kernel similarity was used, and CDR3s were connected when their pairwise similarity was above 0.82. The raw public data were reprocessed by TCRdb itself: fastp quality trimming at Q25, MiXCR clonotype calling, in-frame beta chains only. Rows merge per CDR3 protein into single entries with the most common DNA and genes. In this record, the V and J calls reflect TCRdb's handling and not the investigators' own analysis. A total of tens of thousands of distinct CDR3 sequences appear in this sample, approximately 20% of them only once. The ten biggest clones cover roughly 6.2% of the sample.

The sample's time point label is to be understood as: sample taken at primary tumor resection. TCR sequencing used whole RNA extracted from tumor and nontumor lung tissue, or from cryopreserved PBMC samples, without cell sorting. Donors were 70 or so patients with early-stage, untreated non-small cell lung cancer from the lung TRACERx cohort. Patients were selected for TCR sequencing only if sufficient RNA was available from at least two tumor regions. With regard to this clonotype: No cognate antigen has been identified for it. The input lacks base qualities; no much larger clone sits a single base away.

From the cysteine up to the phenylalanine, the CDR3 has a length of 16 residues. Here the CDR3 DNA is all that survives: 48 bases in frame from base 1. In the germline V gene, CDR1 corresponds to KGHDR and CDR2 to SFDVKD. V is shortened by 0 bases, J by 0 bases, and the region joining them spans 7 bases. Recombination connected TRBV24-1 to TRBJ2-2; D gene: possibly TRBD1, on 5 matching bases. The receptor's source is a male donor with early-stage non-small cell lung cancer. Here the sequenced sample was PBMCs, taken at surgery. The nucleotide sequence is TGTGCCACCAGTGATTTGCAGGGCGCGAACACCGGGGAGCTGTTTTTT. This is translated as CATSDLQGANTGELFF.